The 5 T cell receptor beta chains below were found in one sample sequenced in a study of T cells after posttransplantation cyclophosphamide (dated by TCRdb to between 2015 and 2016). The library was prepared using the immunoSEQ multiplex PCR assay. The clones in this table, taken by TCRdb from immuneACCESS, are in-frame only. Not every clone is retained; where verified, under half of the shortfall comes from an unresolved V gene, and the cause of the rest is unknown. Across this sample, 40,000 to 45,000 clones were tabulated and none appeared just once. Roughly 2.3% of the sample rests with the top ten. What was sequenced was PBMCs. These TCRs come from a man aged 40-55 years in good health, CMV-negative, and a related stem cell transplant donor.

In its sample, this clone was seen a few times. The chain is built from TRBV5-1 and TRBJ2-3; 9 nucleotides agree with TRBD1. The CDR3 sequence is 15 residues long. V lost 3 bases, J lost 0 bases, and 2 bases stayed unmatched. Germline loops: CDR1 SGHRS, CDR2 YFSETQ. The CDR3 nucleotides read TGCGCCAGCAGCTGGGACAGGGTTAGCACAGATACGCAGTATTTT. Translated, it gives CASSWDRVSTDTQYF.

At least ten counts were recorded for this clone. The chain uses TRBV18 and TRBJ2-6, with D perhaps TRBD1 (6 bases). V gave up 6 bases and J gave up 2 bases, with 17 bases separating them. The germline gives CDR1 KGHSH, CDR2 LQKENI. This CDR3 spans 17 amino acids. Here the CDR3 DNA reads TGTGCCAGCTCCCCCCGAGACAGGCCCACTGGGGCCAACGTCCTGACTTTC. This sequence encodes CASSPRDRPTGANVLTF.

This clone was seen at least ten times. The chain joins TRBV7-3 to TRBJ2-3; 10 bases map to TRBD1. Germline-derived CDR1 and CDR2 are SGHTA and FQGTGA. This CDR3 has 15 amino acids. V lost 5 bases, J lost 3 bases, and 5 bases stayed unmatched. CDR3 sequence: CASSPDRGLTDTQYF. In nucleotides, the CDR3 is TGTGCCAGCAGCCCCGACAGGGGGCTAACAGATACGCAGTATTTT. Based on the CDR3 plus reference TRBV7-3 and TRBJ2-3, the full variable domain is GAGVSQTPSNKVTEKGKYVELRCDPISGHTALYWYRQSLGQGPEFLIYFQGTGAADDSGLPNDRFFAVRPEGSVSTLKIQRTERGDSAVYLCASSPDRGLTDTQYFGPGTRLTVL.

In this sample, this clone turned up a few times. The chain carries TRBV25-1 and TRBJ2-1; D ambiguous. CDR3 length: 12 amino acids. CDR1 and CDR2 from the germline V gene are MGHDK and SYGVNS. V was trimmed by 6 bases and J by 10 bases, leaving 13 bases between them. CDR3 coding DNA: TGTGCCAGCAGGTCCTACCTCGGGGAGCAGTTCTTC. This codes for CASRSYLGEQFF.

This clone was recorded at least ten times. Written as DNA, the CDR3 is TGCGCCAGCAGCTCCGGGACAGGGGGCGTTTACGAGCAGTACTTC. Translating gives CASSSGTGGVYEQYF. The gene calls are TRBV5-1 and TRBJ2-7, with TRBD1 matching 12 bases. V dropped 3 bases and J dropped 4; count of bases not matched to a gene: 5. Germline V gene lookup returns CDR1 SGHRS and CDR2 YFSETQ. CDR3 size: 15 residues.